These 10 T cell receptor beta chains were sequenced from one sample in a study of vaccination effects on CD4 cells after COVID-19. Sequencing was preceded by expansion of antigen-specific CD4+ T cells with viral peptide pools in the ViraFEST assay. Researchers isolated CD4+ T cells once 9 to 11 days of culture had elapsed. Which antigens these TCRs recognize remains unknown. Using immunoSEQ multiplex PCR, the repertoire was profiled, and TCRdb retains in-frame clones only, with some absent. The data hold around 31,000 clones, with roughly two thirds observed a single time. This material consisted of CD4+ T cells from PBMCs cultured with HCoV-229E spike peptides, taken before COVID-19 vaccination. The source of these receptors is a human donor who received a COVID-19 vaccine.

This clone appeared a few times. J is TRBJ1-1 and V is TRBV3-1 (or the pseudogene TRBV3-2), with a possible D match to TRBD1 (6 bases). V was cut by 0 bases and J by 1 base, with 12 bases left in between. CDR3 size: 16 residues. Looked up from germline, CDR1 is LGHDT and CDR2 is YNNKEL (reference sequence). The CDR3 bases are TGTGCCAGCAGCCAAGAGCCTGGAGGGGGGAACACTGAAGCTTTCTTT. It specifies CASSQEPGGGNTEAFF.

The V and J genes are TRBV23-1 and TRBJ2-3; TRBD1 might be the D (6 bases). TRBV23-1 is identified as an open reading frame with a role that is uncertain. Deletions cut 0 bases from V and 0 bases from J, with 13 bases between. The CDR3 has 17 amino acids. The CDR3 protein is CASSQSSARGSTDTQYF. The CDR3 DNA reads as TGCGCCAGCAGTCAATCATCGGCCAGGGGAAGCACAGATACGCAGTATTTT.

This clone showed up just a few times. The chain has TRBV7-2 and TRBJ1-6; D possibly corresponds to TRBD1 (5 bases). CDR3 size: 16 residues. CDR1 SGHTA and CDR2 FQGNSA come from the germline V gene. Trimming removed 1 base from V and 5 bases from J, with 12 bases in between. Here the CDR3 DNA reads TGTGCCAGCAGCTTAGAGCGGGGGGAAAATAATTCACCCCTCCACTTT. Translation: CASSLERGENNSPLHF.

The V call is TRBV25-1, the J call TRBJ1-2; TRBD1 aligns across 10 bases. Germline-derived CDR1 and CDR2 are MGHDK and SYGVNS. Trimming took 8 bases from V and 6 from J; bases not matched to a gene: 12. This CDR3 has 15 residues. Here the CDR3 DNA reads TGTGCCAGCGCCCCGGGACAGGGGAAGTCTGATGGCTACACCTTC. This sequence encodes CASAPGQGKSDGYTF.

J is TRBJ1-2 and V is TRBV5-1, with TRBD1 as a possible D gene (6 bases). The germline V and J ends were trimmed by 2 bases and 5 bases, with 16 bases remaining between them. The CDR3 has 15 residues. CDR1 SGHRS and CDR2 YFSETQ come from the germline V gene. The CDR3 DNA is TGCGCCAGCAGCTTCGGCGTTCAGGGGACGTATGGCTACACCTTC. This gives the protein CASSFGVQGTYGYTF.

This chain joins TRBV6-5 and TRBJ2-7; 7 nucleotides match TRBD2. CDR1 is MNHEY and CDR2 is SVGAGI in the germline V gene. This CDR3 is built from 15 residues. V shed 0 bases, J shed 5 bases, and the junction held 7 bases outside the gene matches. The CDR3 nucleotides read TGTGCCAGCAGTTACTCCCCTAGCGGTATCCACGAGCAGTACTTC. Translation gives CASSYSPSGIHEQYF.

This clone was detected a few times. V and J are TRBV25-1 and TRBJ1-2; D ambiguous. Germline V gene data show CDR1 as MGHDK and CDR2 as SYGVNS. This CDR3 contains 11 residues. Trimming took off 3 bases at V and 4 bases at J, with 3 bases between the two ends. In DNA form, the CDR3 reads TGTGCCAGCAGTGACATCTATGGCTACACCTTC. Residues: CASSDIYGYTF.

J is TRBJ2-6 and V is TRBV5-1, with 8 nucleotides matching TRBD1. CDR3 length: 16 residues. Looked up from germline, CDR1 is SGHRS and CDR2 is YFSETQ. J gave up 8 bases and V 1 base, and 8 bases lay outside the gene matches. CDR3 amino acids: CASSLQGAITPNVLTF. In DNA, the CDR3 is TGCGCCAGCAGCTTGCAGGGGGCTATTACGCCCAACGTCCTGACTTTC.

This clone appeared a few times. The chain joins TRBV2 to TRBJ2-1, with 14 bases lining up with TRBD2. After removal of 6 bases from V and 2 bases from J, the junction contained 9 bases not matched to a gene. The CDR3 loop spans 18 amino acids. Germline V gene lookup returns CDR1 SNHLY and CDR2 FYNNEI. CDR3 bases: TGTGCCAGCAGGGACGGCAGACTAGCGGGAGGGGCCTACAATGAGCAGTTCTTC. Translated, it gives CASRDGRLAGGAYNEQFF.

The chain couples TRBV5-4 to TRBJ1-2, with a possible D match to TRBD1 (5 bases). This CDR3 contains 14 residues. CDR1 is SGHNT and CDR2 is YYREEE in the germline V gene (reference sequence). V dropped 4 bases and J dropped 3 bases, with 13 bases sitting between them. The CDR3 DNA is TGTGCCAGCAGCCGGACGGGGACGGACTATGGCTACACCTTC. This translates into CASSRTGTDYGYTF.